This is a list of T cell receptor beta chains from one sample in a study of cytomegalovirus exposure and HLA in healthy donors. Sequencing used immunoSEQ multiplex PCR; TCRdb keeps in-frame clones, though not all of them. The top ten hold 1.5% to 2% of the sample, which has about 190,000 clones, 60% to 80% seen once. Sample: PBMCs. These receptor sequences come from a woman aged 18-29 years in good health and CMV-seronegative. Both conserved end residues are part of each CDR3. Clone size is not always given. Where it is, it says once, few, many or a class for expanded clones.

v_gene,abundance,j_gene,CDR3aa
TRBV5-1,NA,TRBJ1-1,CASSLENLNTEAFF
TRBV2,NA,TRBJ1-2,CASSRQGINYGYTF
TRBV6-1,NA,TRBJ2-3,CASMSRTGDRDTQYF
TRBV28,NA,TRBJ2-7,CASSFLGLASTYEQYF
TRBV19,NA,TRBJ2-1,CASSIRRDFSSYNEQFF
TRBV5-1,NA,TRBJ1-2,CASSQEEPGDYGYTF
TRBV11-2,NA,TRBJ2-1,CASSSRDRGLWEQFF
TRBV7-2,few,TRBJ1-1,CASTTTGGLNTEAFF
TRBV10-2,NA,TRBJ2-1,CASSESGTGYNEQFF
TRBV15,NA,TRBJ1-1,CATSEDRVGGTEAFF
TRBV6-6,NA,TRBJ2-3,CASSYSAGEVDTQYF
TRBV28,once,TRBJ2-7,CASSLRDSSSYEQYF
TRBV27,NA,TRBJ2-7,CASRFTSGGVYEQYF
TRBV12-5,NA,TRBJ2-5,CASGSNTGERGAQETQYF
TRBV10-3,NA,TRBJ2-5,CAISHIGQAGETQYF
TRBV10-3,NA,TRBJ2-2,CAISESVEGDGELFF
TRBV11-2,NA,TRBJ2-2,CASIPWLAGGRTGELFF
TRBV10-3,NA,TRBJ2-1,CAISESGTGNEQFF
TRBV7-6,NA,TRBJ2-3,CASSLIGVTDTQYF
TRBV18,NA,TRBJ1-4,CASSPGSGEKLFF
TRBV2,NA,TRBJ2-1,CASRALTGASGGSYNEQFF
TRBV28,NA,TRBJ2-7,CASSLFSSSGSSYEQYF
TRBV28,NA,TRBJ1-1,CASSLSGATEAFF
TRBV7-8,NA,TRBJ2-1,CASGRAGGPYNEQFF
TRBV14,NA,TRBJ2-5,CASSPRGQQETQYF
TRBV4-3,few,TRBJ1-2,CASSQDPGNSYGYTF
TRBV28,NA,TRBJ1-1,CASSLVQVGTEAFF
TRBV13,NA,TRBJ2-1,CASSPGLSNEQFF
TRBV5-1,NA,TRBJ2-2,CASSLVAGDHTGELFF
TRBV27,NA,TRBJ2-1,CASSLLVTYLTFDEQFF
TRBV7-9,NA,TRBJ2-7,CASSSAGGLHEQYF
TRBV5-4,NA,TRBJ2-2,CASTLPGGSTGELFF
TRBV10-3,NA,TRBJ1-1,CAIRDRENTEAFF
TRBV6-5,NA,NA,CASSISGADSYEQYF
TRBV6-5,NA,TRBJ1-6,CASSRGSWDDSPLHF
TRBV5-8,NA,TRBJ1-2,CASSLTGPNGYTF
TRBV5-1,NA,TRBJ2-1,CASSLPGQGYNEQFF
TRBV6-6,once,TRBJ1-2,CASSQDNNYGYTF
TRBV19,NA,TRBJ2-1,CASSNRFNEQFF
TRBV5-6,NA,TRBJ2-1,CASSSDTLYEQFF
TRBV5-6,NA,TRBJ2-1,CASSAGSGTGGRNEQFF
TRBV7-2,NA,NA,CASNQGNPPYEQYF
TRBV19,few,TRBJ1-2,CATRDRAGGNYGYTF
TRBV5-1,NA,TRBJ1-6,CASSFRDRDNSPLHF
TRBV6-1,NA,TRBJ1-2,CASSEGSRGQGSYTF
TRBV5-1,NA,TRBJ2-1,CASSQERGGRGEQFF
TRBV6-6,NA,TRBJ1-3,CASCPRPRGGNTIYF
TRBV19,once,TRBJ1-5,CASSPTTGWDNQPQHF
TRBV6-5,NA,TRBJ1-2,CASSKWTGYDEGYTF
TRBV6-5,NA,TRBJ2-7,CASSYRSNRGRDEQYF
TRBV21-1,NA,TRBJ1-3,CASSKKGEGNTIYF
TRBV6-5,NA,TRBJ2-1,CASSPGSGGVNEQFF
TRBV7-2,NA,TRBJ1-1,CASSASGTGVNTEAFF
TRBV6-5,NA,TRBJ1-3,CASTRTGFSGNTIYF
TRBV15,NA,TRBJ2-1,CATSRGGEPYNEQFF
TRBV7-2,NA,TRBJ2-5,CASSLGVQETQYF
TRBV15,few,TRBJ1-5,CATSSPGQGANQPQHF